Presented here are 3 T cell receptor beta chains from one specimen sequenced in a study of shared clonotypes between healthy human individuals. Repertoires were generated with immunoSEQ multiplex PCR, while TCRdb's copy carries only in-frame clones and drops some. The sample holds about 120,000 clones; roughly 70% are singletons and the top ten take roughly a quarter. Specimen: memory CD8+ T cells sorted from blood. Subset of the sample: CD45RO+ cells pooled with CCR7-negative TemRA cells. The origin of the receptors is a woman aged 25 to 45 in good health.

This clone was counted a few times. The same CDR3 is also encoded by other DNA sequences in this sample. The chain employs TRBV9 and TRBJ2-5; D is possibly TRBD1 or TRBD2 (6 bases each). Germline values: CDR1 SGDLS, CDR2 YYNGEE. Trimming left V 2 bases short and J 2 bases short, with 10 bases between. The CDR3 is 14 amino acids. The CDR3 DNA reads TGTGCCAGCAGCGTCGGCGGGACACAAGAGACCCAGTACTTC. Its protein is CASSVGGTQETQYF.

The V call is TRBV30, the J call TRBJ1-1, with a weak D call TRBD1 (5 bases). The CDR3 is made up of 13 amino acids. The V end was cut by 0 bases, the J end by 5 bases, with 10 bases between. Germline V lookup: CDR1 GTSNPN, CDR2 SVGIG (reference sequence). In nucleotides, the CDR3 is TGTGCCTGGAGTGTACGGGGGAGGACTGAAGCTTTCTTT. Its protein product is CAWSVRGRTEAFF.

The CDR3 protein is CASSEAGPGTGGNYGYTF. For the CDR3, the DNA is TGTGCCAGCAGTGAAGCGGGCCCCGGGACAGGGGGGAACTATGGCTACACCTTC. The chain combines TRBV6-1 with TRBJ1-2, with TRBD1 identical over 11 bases. Germline V gene sequence: CDR1 MNHNS, CDR2 SASEGT. After removal of 0 bases from V and 2 bases from J, the junction contained 8 bases not matched to a gene. This CDR3 region has 18 residues.